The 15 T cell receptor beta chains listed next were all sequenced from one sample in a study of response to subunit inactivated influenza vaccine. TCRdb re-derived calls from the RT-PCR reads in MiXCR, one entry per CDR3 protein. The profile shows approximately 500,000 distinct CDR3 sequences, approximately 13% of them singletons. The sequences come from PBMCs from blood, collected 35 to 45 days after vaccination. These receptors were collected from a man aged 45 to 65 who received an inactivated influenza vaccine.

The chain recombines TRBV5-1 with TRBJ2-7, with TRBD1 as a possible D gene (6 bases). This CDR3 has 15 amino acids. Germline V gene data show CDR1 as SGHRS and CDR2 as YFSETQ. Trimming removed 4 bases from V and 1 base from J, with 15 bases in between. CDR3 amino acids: CASSLTTGVSYEQYF. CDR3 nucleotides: TGCGCCAGCAGCCTAACGACAGGCGTATCCTACGAGCAGTACTTC.

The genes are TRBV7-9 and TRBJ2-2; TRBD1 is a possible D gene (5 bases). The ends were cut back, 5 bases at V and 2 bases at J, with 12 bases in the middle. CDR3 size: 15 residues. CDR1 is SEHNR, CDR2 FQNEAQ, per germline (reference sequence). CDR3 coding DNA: TGTGCCAGCAGCCCACGAGGACATAACACCGGGGAGCTGTTTTTT. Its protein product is CASSPRGHNTGELFF.

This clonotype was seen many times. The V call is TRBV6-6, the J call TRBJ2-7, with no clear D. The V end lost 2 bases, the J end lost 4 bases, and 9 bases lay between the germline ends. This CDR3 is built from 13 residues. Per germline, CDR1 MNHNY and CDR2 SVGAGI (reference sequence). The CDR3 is CASSYPDQYEQYF. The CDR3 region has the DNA TGTGCCAGCAGTTACCCCGATCAGTACGAGCAGTACTTC.

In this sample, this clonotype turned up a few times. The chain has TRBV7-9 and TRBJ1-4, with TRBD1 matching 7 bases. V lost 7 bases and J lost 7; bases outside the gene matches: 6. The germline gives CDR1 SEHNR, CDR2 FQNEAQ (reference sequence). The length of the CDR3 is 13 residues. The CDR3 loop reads CASNAGTVEKLFF. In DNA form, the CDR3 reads TGTGCCAGCAACGCCGGGACAGTTGAAAAACTGTTTTTT.

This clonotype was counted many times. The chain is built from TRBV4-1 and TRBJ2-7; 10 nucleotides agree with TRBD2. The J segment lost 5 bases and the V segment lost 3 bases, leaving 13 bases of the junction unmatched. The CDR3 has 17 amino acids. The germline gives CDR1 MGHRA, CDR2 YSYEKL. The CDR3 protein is CASSQGMMKREGNEQYF. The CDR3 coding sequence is TGCGCCAGCAGCCAGGGCATGATGAAGCGGGAGGGGAACGAGCAGTACTTC.

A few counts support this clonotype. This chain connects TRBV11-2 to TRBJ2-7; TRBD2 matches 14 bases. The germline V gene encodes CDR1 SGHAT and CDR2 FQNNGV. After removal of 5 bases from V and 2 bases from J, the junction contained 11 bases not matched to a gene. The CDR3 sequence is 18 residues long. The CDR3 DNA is TGTGCCAGCAGCCTAGGACTAGCGGGGGGCAAAACGACCTACGAGCAGTACTTC. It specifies CASSLGLAGGKTTYEQYF.

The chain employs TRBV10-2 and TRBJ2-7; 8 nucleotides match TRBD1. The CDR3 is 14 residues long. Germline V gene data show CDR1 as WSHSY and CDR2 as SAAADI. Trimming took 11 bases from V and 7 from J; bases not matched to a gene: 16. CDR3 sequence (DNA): TGCGCCTCCATACAAGACAGGGGCCCGTGGGAGCAGTACTTC. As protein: CASIQDRGPWEQYF.

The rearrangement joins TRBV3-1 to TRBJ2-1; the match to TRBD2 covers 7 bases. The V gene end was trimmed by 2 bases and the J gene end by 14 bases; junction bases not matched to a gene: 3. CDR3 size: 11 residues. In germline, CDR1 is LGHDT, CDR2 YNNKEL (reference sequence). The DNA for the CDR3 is TGTGCCAGCAGCCAAAGCGGGGCAAAGTTCTTC. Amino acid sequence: CASSQSGAKFF.

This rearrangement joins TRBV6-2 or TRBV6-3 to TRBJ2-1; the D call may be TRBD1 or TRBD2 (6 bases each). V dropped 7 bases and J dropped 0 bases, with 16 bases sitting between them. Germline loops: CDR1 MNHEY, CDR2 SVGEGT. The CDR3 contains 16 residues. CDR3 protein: CASTLGGFSSYNEQFF. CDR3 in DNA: TGTGCCAGCACCCTAGGGGGGTTTAGCTCCTACAATGAGCAGTTCTTC.

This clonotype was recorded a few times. The CDR3 DNA is TGTGCCAGCAGTTTAAGGTGGACACCCAATCAGCCCCAGCATTTT. Translated, it gives CASSLRWTPNQPQHF. The chain carries TRBV28 and TRBJ1-5; a weak D match, TRBD1 (5 bases). The length of the CDR3 is 15 residues. V gave up 2 bases and J gave up 3 bases, with 11 bases separating them. CDR1 MDHEN and CDR2 SYDVKM come from the germline V gene.

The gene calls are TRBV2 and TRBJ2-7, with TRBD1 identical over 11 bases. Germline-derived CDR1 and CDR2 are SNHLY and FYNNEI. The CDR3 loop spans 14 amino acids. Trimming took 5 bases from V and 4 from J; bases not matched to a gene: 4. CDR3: CASSWDRGLYEQYF. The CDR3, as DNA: TGTGCCAGCAGTTGGGACAGGGGGTTATACGAGCAGTACTTC.

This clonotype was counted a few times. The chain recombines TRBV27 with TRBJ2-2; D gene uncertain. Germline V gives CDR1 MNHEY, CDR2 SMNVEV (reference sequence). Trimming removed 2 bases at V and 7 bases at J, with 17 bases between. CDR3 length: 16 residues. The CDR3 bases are TGTGCCAGCAGTTTAAACTCGTACATAGTGGGCGGGGAGCTGTTTTTT. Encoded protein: CASSLNSYIVGGELFF.

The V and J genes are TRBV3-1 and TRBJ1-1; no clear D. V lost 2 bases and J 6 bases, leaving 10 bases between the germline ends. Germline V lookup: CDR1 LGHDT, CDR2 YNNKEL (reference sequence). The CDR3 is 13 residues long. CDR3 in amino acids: CASSQFQGPEAFF. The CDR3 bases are TGTGCCAGCAGCCAATTTCAAGGACCTGAAGCTTTCTTT.

This CDR3 is CASSAWDRGYTGELFF. The CDR3 DNA sequence: TGTGCCAGCAGCGCCTGGGACAGGGGGTACACCGGGGAGCTGTTTTTT. J is TRBJ2-2 and V is TRBV9; 11 positions match TRBD1. Germline V gives CDR1 SGDLS, CDR2 YYNGEE. CDR3 length equals 16 residues. V lost 3 bases to trimming and J lost 3 bases; unmatched junction nucleotides: 4.

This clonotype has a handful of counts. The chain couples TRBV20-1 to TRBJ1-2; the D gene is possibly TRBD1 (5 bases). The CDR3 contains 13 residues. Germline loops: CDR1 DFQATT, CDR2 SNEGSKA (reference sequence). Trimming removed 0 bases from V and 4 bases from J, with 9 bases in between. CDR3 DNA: TGCAGTGCTAGAGAGGTCCAGGGCTATGGCTACACCTTC. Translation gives CSAREVQGYGYTF.